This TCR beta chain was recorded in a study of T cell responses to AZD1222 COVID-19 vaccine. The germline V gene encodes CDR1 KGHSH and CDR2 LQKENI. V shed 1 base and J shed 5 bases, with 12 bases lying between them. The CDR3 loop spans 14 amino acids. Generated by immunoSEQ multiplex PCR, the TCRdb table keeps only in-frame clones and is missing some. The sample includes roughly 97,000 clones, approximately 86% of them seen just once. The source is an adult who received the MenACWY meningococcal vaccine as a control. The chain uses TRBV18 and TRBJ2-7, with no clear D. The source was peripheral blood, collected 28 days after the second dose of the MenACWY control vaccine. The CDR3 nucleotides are TGTGCCAGCTCACCACAAGGCGGTTGGAACGAGCAGTACTTC. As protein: CASSPQGGWNEQYF.